This TCR beta chain was sequenced in a study of blood T cell repertoires in COVID-19 (dated by TCRdb to the early 2020s). Study-level background: The collaborator samples originated in the United States, Italy and Spain and spanned the acute and convalescent phases of COVID-19. Subjects who had been exposed to COVID-19, were actively infected with it, or had recovered from it provided the deeply sampled blood TCRbeta repertoires that made up the dataset. The repertoires were released in a freely available public database intended as a resource for research on the immune response to SARS-CoV-2. Where HLA class I and class II types were available, the types were taken from metadata supplied by the sample provider, not from assay-based typing. A de-identified subject ID, COVID-19 status, age in years and sex were almost always included in the sample metadata. The prospective study material was composed of cDNA or gDNA derived from T cells, B-cell-depleted T cells, or PBMCs. The samples were drawn from two sources: the first 160 participants of the ongoing ImmuneRACE study, and 1,000 to 1,500 subjects contributed by 6 global collaborators. What the study reported, not specific to this receptor: Clinical and demographic metadata were provided uncurated, with the amount varying by source and participant.

The collaborating institutions used their own protocols to collect whole blood in K2EDTA tubes. For TCRbeta analysis, collaborators shipped samples as frozen whole blood, isolated PBMCs, or DNA extracted from either of those sample types. For CDR1 and CDR2, the germline V gene lists SGHRS and YFSETQ. The CDR3 covers 13 residues, taking in both the cysteine and the phenylalanine. The DNA shown is the 39-base CDR3, in frame from base 1. Clipping removes 5 bases from V and 4 bases from J, with 5 as the unmatched junction base count. The immunoSEQ Assay, a bias-controlled multiplex PCR, was used to amplify TCRbeta CDR3 regions from genomic DNA. In the original analysis: The number of nucleated cells in each sample was estimated from the amplification of reference gene primers within the assay. To quantify the absolute abundance of each unique TCRbeta CDR3 rearrangement, sequence reads were collapsed and filtered. For each sample, productive Simpson clonality was calculated by taking the square root of Simpson's diversity index across productive rearrangements. TCRdb re-hosts the immuneACCESS table, in-frame sequences only. Its copies lack some clones; in the studies checked, an unresolved V gene accounts for under half of them, and the cause for the rest is not known. V, J and clone size are taken as reported in that table, and D and trimming were inferred from the DNA itself. This sample comprises under 150,000 clones, around 80% of them detected only once. Clones ranked in the top ten supply 1.9% of the sample.

For this clone: There is no known antigen for this receptor. No clone much larger than this one lies a single base away; base qualities are absent.

The sequence came from a man between 65 and 79 years old with acute or convalescent COVID-19. Sequencing used peripheral blood. The sequence is built from TRBV5-1 and TRBJ1-1; 7 bases in between match TRBD1. The DNA is as follows: TGCGCCAGCAGGCTTCAGGGGGGCACTGAAGCTTTCTTT. This encodes CASRLQGGTEAFF. Here the CDR3 is joined to the reference TRBV5-1 and TRBJ1-1 genes, and the full variable domain is: KAGVTQTPRYLIKTRGQQVTLSCSPISGHRSVSWYQQTPGQGLQFLFEYFSETQRNKGNFPGRFSGRQFSNSRSEMNVSTLELGDSALYLCASRLQGGTEAFFGQGTRLTVV.